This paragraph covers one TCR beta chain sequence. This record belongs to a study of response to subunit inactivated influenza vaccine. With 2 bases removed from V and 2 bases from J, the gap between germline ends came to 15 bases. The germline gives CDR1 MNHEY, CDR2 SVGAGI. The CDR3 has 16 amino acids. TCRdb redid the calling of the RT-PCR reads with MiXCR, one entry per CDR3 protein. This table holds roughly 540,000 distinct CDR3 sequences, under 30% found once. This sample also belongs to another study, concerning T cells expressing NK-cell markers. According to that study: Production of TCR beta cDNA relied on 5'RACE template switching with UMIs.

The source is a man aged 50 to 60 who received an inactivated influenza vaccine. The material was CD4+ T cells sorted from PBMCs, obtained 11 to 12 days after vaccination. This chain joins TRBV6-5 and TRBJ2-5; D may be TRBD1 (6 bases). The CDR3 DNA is TGTGCCAGCAGTTACCATAGGGGCAGGGGACAAGAGACCCAGTACTTC. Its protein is CASSYHRGRGQETQYF.